The clone carrying this TCR beta chain was counted at least ten times. Its antigen is currently unknown. Researchers amplified the TCR beta CDR3 regions from RNA transcripts. The TCR CDR3 first-round RT-PCR relied on the HTBI primer set. TCRdb reprocessed the multiplex PCR reads via MiXCR and lists one record per CDR3 protein. The sample yields around 390,000 distinct CDR3 sequences, around 15% seen once. V gave up 4 bases and J gave up 6 bases, with 13 bases separating them. The CDR3 spans 13 residues. Germline V gene data show CDR1 as MDHEN and CDR2 as SYDVKM. Reasons for excluding patients were uncontrolled infection, other autoimmune disease, pregnancy or lactation. Extraction of PBMCs used more than 8.5 ml of fresh peripheral blood. The entry originates in a study of T cells in Graves' hyperthyroidism and ophthalmopathy. General study points: Stable hyperthyroidism was separated from ophthalmopathy by a model based on 13 V-J features.

Sequenced input: blood. The sequence was collected from a woman in her twenties or thirties with Graves' ophthalmopathy. The V and J genes are TRBV28 and TRBJ2-7, with unresolved D. The CDR3 spells CASSSGFPVEQYF. In DNA, the CDR3 is TGTGCCAGCAGTTCCGGATTCCCCGTCGAGCAGTACTTC.